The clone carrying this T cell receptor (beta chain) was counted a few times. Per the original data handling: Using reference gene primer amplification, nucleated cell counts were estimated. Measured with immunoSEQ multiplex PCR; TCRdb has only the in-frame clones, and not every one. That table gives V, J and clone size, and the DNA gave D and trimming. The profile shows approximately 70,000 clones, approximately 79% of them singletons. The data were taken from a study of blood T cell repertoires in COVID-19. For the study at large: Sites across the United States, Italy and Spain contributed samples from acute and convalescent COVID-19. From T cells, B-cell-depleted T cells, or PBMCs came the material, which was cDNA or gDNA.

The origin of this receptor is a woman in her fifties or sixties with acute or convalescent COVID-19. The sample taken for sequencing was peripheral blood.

CDR3: CASSQGLGPYYEQYF. DNA for the CDR3: TGTGCCAGCAGCCAAGGATTGGGGCCGTACTACGAGCAGTACTTC. This chain uses TRBV3-1 (or the pseudogene TRBV3-2) with TRBJ2-7, with TRBD1 as a possible D gene (5 bases). V dropped 1 base and J dropped 3 bases, with 13 bases sitting between them. CDR1 and CDR2 from the germline V gene are LGHDT and YNNKEL (reference sequence). This CDR3 contains 15 residues.